The 6 T cell receptor beta chains reported below all come from one sample, sequenced in a study of T cell responses to AZD1222 COVID-19 vaccine. Data came from immunoSEQ multiplex PCR; TCRdb stores just in-frame clones and leaves some out. Here the sample spans approximately 82,000 clones, around nine tenths being singletons. This material consisted of peripheral blood, taken 28 days after the second AZD1222 dose. The source is an adult who received the AZD1222 COVID-19 vaccine.

The count of this clone is one. The same CDR3 arises from other DNA sequences in this sample as well. V is TRBV7-2 and J is TRBJ1-1; D unclear. Trimming shortened V by 5 bases and J by 3 bases, and 10 bases separated the two germline ends. There are 13 residues in the CDR3. Germline-derived CDR1 and CDR2 are SGHTA and FQGNSA. This CDR3 is CASSLTEDTEAFF. The CDR3 region has the DNA TGTGCCAGCAGCCTCACCGAGGACACTGAAGCTTTCTTT.

The table lists this clone with a count of one. The chain combines TRBV19 with TRBJ1-5, with 7 positions matching TRBD1. The CDR3 length is 18 residues. CDR1 and CDR2 (germline): LNHDA, SQIVND (reference sequence). The trim removed 3 bases at V and 4 bases at J, leaving 15 bases unmatched. For the CDR3, the DNA is TGTGCCAGTAGTATCAGGTGGTTGTCGACAGGGTGGAATCAGCCCCAGCATTTT. This gives the protein CASSIRWLSTGWNQPQHF.

The chain uses TRBV5-1 and TRBJ2-1; 12 bases match TRBD2. Per germline, CDR1 SGHRS and CDR2 YFSETQ. This CDR3 contains 16 residues. V trimming: 0 bases; J trimming: 8 bases; junction bases outside the gene matches: 6. CDR3 sequence (DNA): TGCGCCAGCAGCTTGGCCCTAGCGGGGGGGCCCCATGAGCAGTTCTTC. This gives the protein CASSLALAGGPHEQFF.

The rearrangement links TRBV6-2 or TRBV6-3 to TRBJ2-2; a possible D gene is TRBD2 (6 bases). The CDR3 extends over 15 amino acids. The germline gives CDR1 MNHEY, CDR2 SVGEGT. V lost 5 bases and J 0 bases, leaving 10 bases between the germline ends. This CDR3 reads CASSRGTANTGELFF. The CDR3, as DNA: TGTGCCAGCAGTCGCGGGACGGCGAACACCGGGGAGCTGTTTTTT.

This clone was recorded only once. The chain carries TRBV19 and TRBJ1-1, with D unresolved. V lost 0 bases and J 1 base, leaving 6 bases between the germline ends. This CDR3 has 14 amino acids. Germline values: CDR1 LNHDA, CDR2 SQIVND (reference sequence). CDR3 in amino acids: CASSIDLTNTEAFF. The CDR3 DNA is TGTGCCAGTAGTATAGATCTCACGAACACTGAAGCTTTCTTT. The full variable domain, its missing parts supplied by reference TRBV19 and TRBJ1-1, is DGGITQSPKYLFRKEGQNVTLSCEQNLNHDAMYWYRQDPGQGLRLIYYSQIVNDFQKGDIAEGYSVSREKKESFPLTVTSAQKNPTAFYLCASSIDLTNTEAFFGQGTRLTVV.

V is TRBV5-1 and J is TRBJ1-4; D ambiguous. The V end was cut by 3 bases, the J end by 8 bases, with 14 bases between. This CDR3 comprises 14 residues. Germline V lookup: CDR1 SGHRS, CDR2 YFSETQ. The CDR3 protein is CASSWAEGGEKLFF. As DNA, the CDR3 is TGCGCCAGCAGCTGGGCGGAGGGTGGAGAAAAACTGTTTTTT.